These 24 T cell receptor beta chains came from one sample sequenced in a study of shared clonotypes between healthy human individuals. Using immunoSEQ multiplex PCR, the repertoire was profiled, and TCRdb retains in-frame clones only, with some absent. The table includes over a million clones, 95% to 99% detected once. Sequencing input: naive CD4+ T cells sorted from blood. Subset noted: CD45RA+ positively selected. These receptors came from a young man in good health.

This clone was observed a handful of times. The genes are TRBV30 and TRBJ1-5; the D is unclear. The CDR3 consists of 13 residues. Germline V gives CDR1 GTSNPN, CDR2 SVGIG (reference sequence). V shed 3 bases and J shed 2 bases, with 8 bases lying between them. The CDR3 here is CAWSRARNQPQHF. The CDR3 coding sequence is TGTGCCTGGAGCCGGGCACGCAATCAGCCCCAGCATTTT.

A word on this clone: Other DNA sequences from this sample encode an identical CDR3 as well. The chain has TRBV2 and TRBJ2-7; 10 positions agree with TRBD1. V lost 8 bases, J lost 2 bases, and 3 bases stayed unmatched. The CDR3 runs to 13 residues. The germline V gene encodes CDR1 SNHLY and CDR2 FYNNEI. The CDR3 sequence: CASSGQGTYEQYF. The CDR3 region has the DNA TGTGCCAGCTCGGGACAGGGGACCTACGAGCAGTACTTC.

The chain employs TRBV4-1 and TRBJ2-5; a possible D gene is TRBD2 (6 bases). CDR1 MGHRA and CDR2 YSYEKL come from the germline V gene. The CDR3 spans 18 residues. V was pared by 0 bases and J by 1 base, with 18 bases between. The CDR3 nucleotides are TGCGCCAGCAGCCAAGATAAGGAGTTAGCGGACATCCAAGAGACCCAGTACTTC. Translating gives CASSQDKELADIQETQYF.

This clone was observed a single time. The sample holds other DNA sequences that translate to the same CDR3. The chain is built from TRBV5-1 and TRBJ2-1; 8 bases fit TRBD2. Germline V gives CDR1 SGHRS, CDR2 YFSETQ. The junction had 5 bases not matched to a gene; V was cut back by 8 bases and J by 4 bases. This CDR3 has 13 amino acids. The CDR3 nucleotides read TGCGCCAGTGGATTAGCGGGGTACAATGAGCAGTTCTTC. Its translation is CASGLAGYNEQFF.

The chain recombines TRBV13 with TRBJ2-3, with 11 bases identical to TRBD2. Germline V gene sequence: CDR1 PRHDT, CDR2 FYEKMQ (reference sequence). The CDR3 covers 17 residues. Losses at the gene ends were 5 bases for V and 6 bases for J; bases not matched to a gene: 13. CDR3 nucleotides: TGTGCCAGCAGCACCTCGGAACTAGCGGGAGAGGGGGATACGCAGTATTTT. Its protein product is CASSTSELAGEGDTQYF.

The rearrangement uses TRBV10-3 and TRBJ2-1, with unresolved D. The CDR3 spans 15 residues. Germline V gives CDR1 ENHRY, CDR2 SYGVKD. V lost 8 bases and J 0 bases, leaving 14 bases between the germline ends. Written as DNA, the CDR3 is TGTGCCATCGCAGACACTACAATCTCCTACAATGAGCAGTTCTTC. Amino acids: CAIADTTISYNEQFF.

This clone has a single count. J is TRBJ2-7 and V is TRBV28; the D gene is possibly TRBD2 (6 bases). Germline loops: CDR1 MDHEN, CDR2 SYDVKM. The CDR3 covers 12 residues. Trimming removed 8 bases from V and 3 bases from J, with 11 bases in between. DNA for the CDR3: TGTGCCAGCGAAGGGAGGATCTACGAGCAGTACTTC. Translated: CASEGRIYEQYF.

This chain links TRBV29-1 with TRBJ1-2; D not resolved. Germline loops: CDR1 SQVTM, CDR2 ANQGSEA. The CDR3 has 9 residues. Trimming took 3 bases from V and 6 from J, leaving 2 bases between them. In DNA, the CDR3 is TGCAGCGTTGAGAATGGCTACACCTTC. Translated, it gives CSVENGYTF. Drawing the rest from reference TRBV29-1 and TRBJ1-2, the complete variable domain is SAVISQKPSRDICQRGTSLTIQCQVDSQVTMMFWYRQQPGQSLTLIATANQGSEATYESGFVIDKFPISRPNLTFSTLTVSNMSPEDSSIYLCSVENGYTFGSGTRLTVV.

The rearrangement joins TRBV11-3 to TRBJ2-1, with 10 bases identical to TRBD2. The junction had 9 bases not matched to a gene; V was cut back by 3 bases and J by 4 bases. Looked up from germline, CDR1 is SGHNT and CDR2 is YENEEA. This CDR3 is 17 amino acids long. The CDR3 loop reads CASSFSGRAPMYNEQFF. The DNA for the CDR3 is TGTGCCAGCAGCTTCAGCGGGAGGGCCCCTATGTACAATGAGCAGTTCTTC.

This sequence joins TRBV7-2 and TRBJ2-1, with 9 bases lining up with TRBD2. Trimming cost V 1 base and J 4 bases; bases outside gene matches: 5. In germline, CDR1 is SGHTA, CDR2 FQGNSA. The CDR3 has 16 residues. CDR3 nucleotides: TGTGCCAGCAGCTTAGTTGCTAGCGGGACTTACAATGAGCAGTTCTTC. Protein sequence: CASSLVASGTYNEQFF.

The genes are TRBV10-1 and TRBJ2-1; TRBD2 agrees at 14 bases. CDR1 is WNHNN and CDR2 is SYGVQD in the germline V gene (reference sequence). V shed 5 bases, J shed 2 bases, and the junction held 5 bases outside the gene matches. The CDR3 runs to 17 residues. In DNA, the CDR3 is TGCGCCAGCAGTACCGGGACTAGCGGGAGACCCTACAATGAGCAGTTCTTC. This sequence encodes CASSTGTSGRPYNEQFF.

This clone was recorded only once. This sequence joins TRBV18 and TRBJ2-3; perhaps TRBD2 as D (6 bases). Trimming removed 3 bases from V and 3 bases from J, with 16 bases in between. Germline CDR1 and CDR2: KGHSH and LQKENI. This CDR3 has 16 residues. Here the CDR3 reads CASSPPRGRTTDTQYF. Written as DNA, the CDR3 is TGTGCCAGCTCACCCCCGCGAGGGAGGACGACAGATACGCAGTATTTT. Based on the CDR3 plus reference TRBV18 and TRBJ2-3, the full variable domain is NAGVMQNPRHLVRRRGQEARLRCSPMKGHSHVYWYRQLPEEGLKFMVYLQKENIIDESGMPKERFSAEFPKEGPSILRIQQVVRGDSAAYFCASSPPRGRTTDTQYFGPGTRLTVL.

This rearrangement joins TRBV5-4 to TRBJ2-1, with D perhaps matching TRBD1 or TRBD2 (6 bases each). The germline gives CDR1 SGHNT, CDR2 YYREEE (reference sequence). With 5 bases removed from V and 2 bases from J, the gap between germline ends came to 20 bases. The CDR3 loop spans 17 amino acids. The DNA of the CDR3 is TGTGCCAGCAGTAACTACGTCGGGGGCCATCCCTACAATGAGCAGTTCTTC. This translates into CASSNYVGGHPYNEQFF.

The rearrangement joins TRBV21-1 to TRBJ1-2. TRBV21-1 is labeled a pseudogene. The CDR3 has 13 amino acids. For the CDR3, the DNA is TGTGCCAGCAGCCCCGCATCAAGGTATGGCTACACCTTC. Protein product: CASSPASRYGYTF.

CDR3: CASSWTGSSYNEQFF. CDR3 sequence (DNA): TGTGCCAGCAGCTGGACAGGTAGCTCCTACAATGAGCAGTTCTTC. The V gene is TRBV9, the J gene TRBJ2-1; 7 bases match TRBD1. The CDR3 loop spans 15 amino acids. Germline CDR1 and CDR2: SGDLS and YYNGEE. V shed 4 bases and J 0 bases; nucleotides not matched to a gene: 4.

V and J are TRBV29-1 and TRBJ1-4, with a tentative D call TRBD1 (6 bases). Germline values: CDR1 SQVTM, CDR2 ANQGSEA. The V end lost 6 bases, the J end lost 7 bases, and 15 bases lay between the germline ends. This CDR3 is built from 13 residues. CDR3 region: CSVDTGLGEKLFF. The CDR3 nucleotides read TGCAGCGTCGACACAGGGCTCGGTGAAAAACTGTTTTTT.

This chain uses TRBV29-1 with TRBJ1-1; TRBD1 might be the D (5 bases). CDR1 and CDR2 from the germline V gene are SQVTM and ANQGSEA. V was shortened by 1 base and J by 1 base, with 13 bases between the two germline ends. The CDR3 contains 15 residues. Here the CDR3 DNA reads TGCAGCGTTGAAGCTGGGGCTAGGTCGAACACTGAAGCTTTCTTT. This codes for CSVEAGARSNTEAFF.

The chain combines TRBV19 with TRBJ2-1; D is undetermined. Germline loops: CDR1 LNHDA, CDR2 SQIVND (reference sequence). This CDR3 is 14 amino acids long. Trimming took off 1 base at V and 10 bases at J, with 14 bases between the two ends. This CDR3 reads CASSIGWVDREQFF. The CDR3 DNA sequence: TGTGCCAGTAGTATAGGCTGGGTGGATCGCGAGCAGTTCTTC.

A single count supports this clone. The chain carries TRBV2 and TRBJ1-5; 7 bases are a match to TRBD1. The CDR3 sequence is 13 residues long. The trim removed 6 bases at V and 6 bases at J, leaving 5 bases unmatched. The germline gives CDR1 SNHLY, CDR2 FYNNEI. CDR3 in amino acids: CASSADRVQPQHF. The CDR3 DNA is TGTGCCAGCAGCGCAGACAGGGTTCAGCCCCAGCATTTT.

The chain uses TRBV9 and TRBJ2-1; D may be TRBD2 (5 bases). V lost 5 bases to trimming and J lost 4 bases, with 13 bases between them. The germline gives CDR1 SGDLS, CDR2 YYNGEE. This CDR3 comprises 14 residues. The chain's CDR3 is CASSARSGYNEQFF. DNA of the CDR3: TGTGCCAGCAGTGCAAGGAGCGGATACAATGAGCAGTTCTTC.

The chain is built from TRBV28 and TRBJ2-3; D is unresolved. This CDR3 comprises 15 residues. V lost 5 bases to trimming and J lost 6 bases, with 18 bases between them. Per germline, CDR1 MDHEN and CDR2 SYDVKM. The CDR3, as DNA: TGTGCCAGCAGTGCAAACAGATTACCGAGGGATACGCAGTATTTT. Protein product: CASSANRLPRDTQYF.

The chain links TRBV10-3 to TRBJ1-4; the D is unclear. Trimming left V 0 bases short and J 5 bases short, with 10 bases between. The germline CDR1 and CDR2 sequences are ENHRY and SYGVKD. The CDR3 extends over 15 amino acids. DNA for the CDR3: TGTGCCATCAGTGAGTCCCGACAAACAAATGAAAAACTGTTTTTT. Protein sequence: CAISESRQTNEKLFF.

Only one count was recorded for this clone. The chain's CDR3 is CASSQEASGSYEQYF. The CDR3 DNA reads TGCGCCAGCAGCCAAGAGGCTAGCGGGAGTTACGAGCAGTACTTC. The chain employs TRBV4-1 and TRBJ2-7; 10 nucleotides match TRBD2. V was clipped by 0 bases and J by 4 bases; unmatched bases: 3. From germline, CDR1 is MGHRA and CDR2 YSYEKL. The CDR3 is 15 residues long.

The chain recombines TRBV7-9 with TRBJ2-1; D is undetermined. Trimming pared 0 bases from V and 6 bases from J, leaving 24 bases between. Germline V gene lookup returns CDR1 SEHNR and CDR2 FQNEAQ (reference sequence). There are 19 residues in the CDR3. CDR3 DNA sequence: TGTGCCAGCAGCTTAGCCCGCCTTTTAGGGAAGGGTTTGGGCAATGAGCAGTTCTTC. Protein: CASSLARLLGKGLGNEQFF.